The 23 T cell receptor beta chains below all came from one sample that was sequenced in a study of cytomegalovirus exposure and HLA in healthy donors. Researchers ran the PCR with 60 Vbeta and 13 Jbeta primers. Profiled with immunoSEQ multiplex PCR; TCRdb holds only in-frame clones, not every one. This repertoire shows about 200,000 clones, roughly 86% found once; its top ten account for around 3.7%. The sample was PBMCs. All receptors derive from a man aged 35-49 years in good health and CMV-seropositive.

The rearrangement links TRBV5-1 to TRBJ2-5, with 10 bases identical to TRBD1. Germline V CDR1 and CDR2: SGHRS, YFSETQ. CDR3 length: 17 residues. V shed 4 bases, J shed 4 bases, and the junction held 13 bases outside the gene matches. The CDR3 coding sequence is TGCGCCAGCAGCCAAGGGACAGGGGCAATGTTGGTAGAGACCCAGTACTTC. This codes for CASSQGTGAMLVETQYF.

J is TRBJ1-4 and V is TRBV19; D call uncertain. The V gene's germline CDR1 is LNHDA and CDR2 SQIVND (reference sequence). The V end lost 4 bases, the J end lost 7 bases, and 7 bases lay between the germline ends. This CDR3 spans 12 amino acids. The CDR3 DNA follows: TGTGCCAGTAGTAGGGGAGCTGAAAAACTGTTTTTT. Amino acids: CASSRGAEKLFF.

This clone was counted a single time. The rearrangement links TRBV10-3 to TRBJ2-2; 11 bases agree with TRBD1. V was clipped by 5 bases and J by 3 bases; unmatched bases: 8. The germline CDR1 and CDR2 sequences are ENHRY and SYGVKD. The CDR3 has 17 amino acids. CDR3 protein: CAISFPGQGGYTGELFF. The CDR3 DNA reads TGTGCCATCAGTTTCCCGGGACAGGGGGGCTACACCGGGGAGCTGTTTTTT.

The V call is TRBV29-1, the J call TRBJ2-7; 9 positions match TRBD2. Germline V gives CDR1 SQVTM, CDR2 ANQGSEA. This CDR3 region has 14 residues. Trimming cost V 7 bases and J 6 bases; bases outside gene matches: 13. CDR3 in amino acids: CSAGSHSGRSEQYF. In nucleotides, the CDR3 is TGCAGCGCCGGTTCCCATAGCGGGAGATCCGAGCAGTACTTC.

V and J are TRBV5-4 and TRBJ2-7; 11 nucleotides match TRBD1. Germline V gene sequence: CDR1 SGHNT, CDR2 YYREEE (reference sequence). CDR3 length: 15 residues. After removal of 2 bases from V and 5 bases from J, the junction contained 6 bases not matched to a gene. CDR3 nucleotide sequence: TGTGCCAGCAGCTTTGGGACAGGGGGTGGAAACGAGCAGTACTTC. Protein sequence: CASSFGTGGGNEQYF.

This sequence joins TRBV14 and TRBJ2-7; D not resolved. The CDR3 covers 11 residues. Germline CDR1 reads SGHDN; CDR2 reads FVKESK. V was cut by 4 bases and J by 4 bases, with 5 bases left in between. CDR3 protein: CASSPGYEQYF. The CDR3 DNA sequence: TGTGCCAGCAGCCCCGGTTACGAGCAGTACTTC.

The count of this clone is one. The V and J genes are TRBV5-4 and TRBJ2-5; the match to TRBD2 covers 7 bases. The CDR3 has 17 residues. V gave up 4 bases and J gave up 4 bases; unmatched junction bases: 16. Germline-derived CDR1 and CDR2 are SGHNT and YYREEE (reference sequence). CDR3 protein: CASSPRAGVGVGETQYF. CDR3 in DNA: TGTGCCAGCAGCCCGAGGGCGGGGGTAGGGGTGGGAGAGACCCAGTACTTC.

J is TRBJ2-2 and V is TRBV4-2; D is undetermined. This CDR3 region has 13 residues. CDR1 LGHNA and CDR2 YNFKEQ come from the germline V gene. V was trimmed by 0 bases and J by 6 bases, leaving 5 bases between them. CDR3 nucleotides: TGTGCCAGCAGCCAAGATCGAGCCGGGGAGCTGTTTTTT. It specifies CASSQDRAGELFF.

The chain links TRBV18 to TRBJ2-5, with 7 positions matching TRBD1. Germline V CDR1 and CDR2: KGHSH, LQKENI. V shed 1 base, J shed 6 bases, and the junction held 11 bases outside the gene matches. The CDR3 has 16 residues. The CDR3 region is CASSPRGDSTGKTQYF. The DNA of the CDR3 is TGTGCCAGCTCACCACGAGGGGACAGCACAGGGAAGACCCAGTACTTC. Full variable domain (missing parts from reference TRBV18 and TRBJ2-5): NAGVMQNPRHLVRRRGQEARLRCSPMKGHSHVYWYRQLPEEGLKFMVYLQKENIIDESGMPKERFSAEFPKEGPSILRIQQVVRGDSAAYFCASSPRGDSTGKTQYFGPGTRLLVL.

A word on this clone: The germline gene is not matched at one end of the junction; a read error may be the cause. This chain connects TRBV5-1 to TRBJ2-5; 8 bases fit TRBD2. CDR1 and CDR2 (germline): SGHRS, YFSETQ. The CDR3 is 16 residues long. The CDR3 DNA is TGCGCCAGCAGCGAGACTAGCGCGGGGCCACAAGAGGCCCAGTACTTC. Translation gives CASSETSAGPQEAQYF.

V is TRBV5-1 and J is TRBJ2-7; D is unresolved. The V gene lost 4 bases and the J gene lost 5 bases, with 7 bases spanning the gap. The CDR3 totals 11 residues. CDR1 and CDR2 (germline): SGHRS, YFSETQ. CDR3 region: CASSEAHEQYF. The CDR3 DNA follows: TGCGCCAGCAGCGAGGCCCACGAGCAGTACTTC.

This sequence joins TRBV7-6 and TRBJ2-5; perhaps TRBD1 as D (5 bases). CDR1 SGHVS and CDR2 FNYEAQ come from the germline V gene. Trimming took off 4 bases at V and 5 bases at J, with 11 bases between the two ends. The CDR3 has 13 amino acids. This chain's CDR3 is CASSWTTRETQYF. The CDR3 bases are TGTGCCAGCAGCTGGACAACACGCGAGACCCAGTACTTC.

This chain links TRBV5-6 with TRBJ1-1; TRBD1 aligns across 8 bases. The V segment lost 4 bases and the J segment 6 bases; nucleotides outside the gene matches: 8. The V gene's germline CDR1 is SGHDT and CDR2 YYEEEE. The CDR3 runs 14 residues. CDR3 nucleotide sequence: TGTGCCAGCAGCACTGACAGGGGAGGGGCTGAAGCTTTCTTT. Its translation: CASSTDRGGAEAFF.

This sequence joins TRBV5-1 and TRBJ2-5; 7 nucleotides match TRBD2. The germline V gene encodes CDR1 SGHRS and CDR2 YFSETQ. Trimming at V came to 0 bases and at J to 11 bases, leaving 13 bases not matched to a gene. The CDR3 covers 15 residues. Here the CDR3 reads CASSLAEGPAGEQYF. The CDR3 nucleotides read TGCGCCAGCAGCTTGGCCGAGGGGCCCGCGGGGGAGCAGTACTTC. The whole variable domain, remainder taken from reference TRBV5-1 and TRBJ2-5, is KAGVTQTPRYLIKTRGQQVTLSCSPISGHRSVSWYQQTPGQGLQFLFEYFSETQRNKGNFPGRFSGRQFSNSRSEMNVSTLELGDSALYLCASSLAEGPAGEQYFGPGTRLLVL.

This chain uses TRBV10-3 with TRBJ1-4; the match to TRBD1 covers 7 bases. Germline V lookup: CDR1 ENHRY, CDR2 SYGVKD. CDR3 length: 14 residues. V lost 6 bases and J lost 6; bases outside the gene matches: 7. This CDR3 reads CAIRRDSMDEKLFF. The CDR3 region has the DNA TGTGCCATCAGGCGGGACAGCATGGATGAAAAACTGTTTTTT.

This chain uses TRBV5-4 with TRBJ1-6; D is unclear. Germline V lookup: CDR1 SGHNT, CDR2 YYREEE (reference sequence). The V gene lost 1 base and the J gene lost 8 bases, with 16 bases spanning the gap. This CDR3 is built from 16 residues. Here the CDR3 reads CASSLIGGFGDSPLHF. The DNA for the CDR3 is TGTGCCAGCAGCTTGATAGGAGGGTTCGGGGATTCACCCCTCCACTTT.

The chain carries TRBV19 and TRBJ1-1; the match to TRBD1 covers 11 bases. CDR1 is LNHDA and CDR2 is SQIVND in the germline V gene (reference sequence). CDR3 length equals 14 residues. The V gene end was trimmed by 8 bases and the J gene end by 6 bases; junction bases not matched to a gene: 8. The CDR3 DNA is TGTGCCAGTGGTGTGGACAGGGGGCTAGCTGAAGCTTTCTTT. Its translation: CASGVDRGLAEAFF.

This rearrangement joins TRBV4-2 to TRBJ2-5; D might be TRBD1 (6 bases). The CDR3 consists of 16 residues. Trimming cost V 1 base and J 1 base, with 13 bases left between them. Per germline, CDR1 LGHNA and CDR2 YNFKEQ. The CDR3 reads CASSQGAQGFQETQYF. The CDR3 region has the DNA TGTGCCAGCAGCCAAGGCGCACAGGGCTTCCAAGAGACCCAGTACTTC.

This sequence joins TRBV5-4 and TRBJ2-6; D possibly corresponds to TRBD2 (6 bases). CDR1 and CDR2 from the germline V gene are SGHNT and YYREEE (reference sequence). This CDR3 is 18 amino acids long. Trimming shortened V by 4 bases and J by 1 base, and 18 bases separated the two germline ends. CDR3 nucleotide sequence: TGTGCCAGCAGCCCGGGTGGGTGGGGGAGGTCTGGGGCCAACGTCCTGACTTTC. The encoded protein is CASSPGGWGRSGANVLTF.

This clone showed up just once. The J gene is TRBJ1-6, the V gene TRBV27; D gene uncertain. This CDR3 has 15 residues. The germline V gene encodes CDR1 MNHEY and CDR2 SMNVEV (reference sequence). V was shortened by 5 bases and J by 8 bases, with 16 bases between the two germline ends. Here the CDR3 DNA reads TGTGCCAGCAGTGGGGAGTCGGAGGGTCATTCACCCCTCCACTTT. Amino acid sequence: CASSGESEGHSPLHF.

The rearrangement links TRBV4-1 to TRBJ2-1; D unclear. The length of the CDR3 is 15 residues. V gave up 1 base and J gave up 0 bases, with 7 bases separating them. The germline gives CDR1 MGHRA, CDR2 YSYEKL. The CDR3 region is CASSQARSSYNEQFF. The CDR3 DNA reads as TGCGCCAGCAGCCAAGCGCGGTCCTCCTACAATGAGCAGTTCTTC.

The J gene is TRBJ1-5, the V gene TRBV6-1; 8 bases align to TRBD1. The CDR3 is 14 amino acids. V was pared by 7 bases and J by 5 bases, with 7 bases of the junction left unmatched. Germline loops: CDR1 MNHNS, CDR2 SASEGT. The chain's CDR3 is CASTQGQGHQPQHF. Written as DNA, the CDR3 is TGTGCCAGCACCCAAGGACAGGGCCATCAGCCCCAGCATTTT.

The sample holds a few counts of this clone. CDR3 coding DNA: TGTGTCAGGGCGACATTGACGTGGCTCTACGAGCAGTACTTC. Residues: CVRATLTWLYEQYF. The V gene is TRBV7-5, the J gene TRBJ2-7; TRBD1 reflects the table's D call only, with no check against the DNA. TRBV7-5 is labeled a pseudogene. The CDR3 length is 14 residues.